The clone carrying this TCR beta chain was observed a few times. Trimming left V 5 bases short and J 3 bases short, with 16 bases between. The CDR3 extends over 15 amino acids. Germline assignment: CDR1 MGHRA and CDR2 YSYEKL. Alongside a J-beta primer mix, a sample-barcoded 5' primer served in a second PCR lasting roughly 7 to 12 cycles. Each cDNA molecule was tagged by a template-switch adaptor with 12 random nucleotides. TCRdb re-called the 5' RACE reads through MiXCR, storing one row per CDR3 protein. Of roughly 500,000 distinct CDR3 sequences in the sample, 25% to 30% were seen once. This sample was included in a study of blood T cells in healthy people across ages. Donors were systemically healthy Caucasian individuals from Russia aged about 6 to 95 years.

This sequence joins TRBV4-1 and TRBJ2-5; D call uncertain. Sequencing was carried out using blood. The TCR originated in a woman aged 70-85 years in good health. CDR3 sequence reads: CASSELSGSKETQYF. The CDR3 nucleotides are TGCGCCAGCAGCGAGTTAAGTGGCTCAAAAGAGACCCAGTACTTC.